This T cell receptor beta chain came from a study of T cell responses to AZD1222 COVID-19 vaccine. Study-level points and caveats: An increase in Spike-specific TCR breadth and depth was observed after two AZD1222 doses. Just 6 or 7 AZD1222 recipients were seropositive at baseline. Among the donors, most were white British and more were female, and clonal diversity was possibly underestimated.

Clones were read by immunoSEQ multiplex PCR, and TCRdb kept only the in-frame ones, dropping some. Of about 160,000 clones in the sample, 85% to 90% were seen once. The CDR3 is made up of 13 amino acids. CDR1 SGHTA and CDR2 FQGTGA come from the germline V gene. Trimming removed 8 bases at V and 3 bases at J, with 11 bases between. A note on this clone: Its antigen is still unknown.

The source material was peripheral blood, sampled on day 0 of AZD1222 vaccination. The sequence derives from an adult in good health. The chain employs TRBV7-3 and TRBJ2-1; the D gene is possibly TRBD1 (5 bases). CDR3 in amino acids: CASASGLYNEQFF. As DNA, the CDR3 is TGTGCCAGCGCTTCAGGGCTCTACAATGAGCAGTTCTTC.